This T cell receptor (beta chain) was identified during a study of T cells in localized non-small cell lung cancer. Study-wide results and caveats: Clonality peaked in uninvolved adjacent lung rather than tumor. Analysis by sequencing included only one tumor region, so heterogeneity remains possible.

Points on this clone: Its antigen is currently unknown.

TCRdb's copy holds only in-frame clones and misses some; the assay was immunoSEQ multiplex PCR. The table lists roughly 33,000 clones, roughly nine tenths of them singletons. Germline assignment: CDR1 MRHNA and CDR2 SNTAGT. V dropped 3 bases and J dropped 6 bases, with 9 bases sitting between them. This CDR3 spans 13 amino acids. The V gene is TRBV6-4, the J gene TRBJ1-5; D unclear. The sequencing here drew on peripheral blood, taken before any cancer treatment. This receptor was obtained from a man aged 35 to 70 with stage I lung adenocarcinoma. This CDR3 reads CASSEFCCQPQHF. Written as DNA, the CDR3 is TGTGCCAGCAGTGAATTCTGCTGTCAGCCCCAGCATTTT.